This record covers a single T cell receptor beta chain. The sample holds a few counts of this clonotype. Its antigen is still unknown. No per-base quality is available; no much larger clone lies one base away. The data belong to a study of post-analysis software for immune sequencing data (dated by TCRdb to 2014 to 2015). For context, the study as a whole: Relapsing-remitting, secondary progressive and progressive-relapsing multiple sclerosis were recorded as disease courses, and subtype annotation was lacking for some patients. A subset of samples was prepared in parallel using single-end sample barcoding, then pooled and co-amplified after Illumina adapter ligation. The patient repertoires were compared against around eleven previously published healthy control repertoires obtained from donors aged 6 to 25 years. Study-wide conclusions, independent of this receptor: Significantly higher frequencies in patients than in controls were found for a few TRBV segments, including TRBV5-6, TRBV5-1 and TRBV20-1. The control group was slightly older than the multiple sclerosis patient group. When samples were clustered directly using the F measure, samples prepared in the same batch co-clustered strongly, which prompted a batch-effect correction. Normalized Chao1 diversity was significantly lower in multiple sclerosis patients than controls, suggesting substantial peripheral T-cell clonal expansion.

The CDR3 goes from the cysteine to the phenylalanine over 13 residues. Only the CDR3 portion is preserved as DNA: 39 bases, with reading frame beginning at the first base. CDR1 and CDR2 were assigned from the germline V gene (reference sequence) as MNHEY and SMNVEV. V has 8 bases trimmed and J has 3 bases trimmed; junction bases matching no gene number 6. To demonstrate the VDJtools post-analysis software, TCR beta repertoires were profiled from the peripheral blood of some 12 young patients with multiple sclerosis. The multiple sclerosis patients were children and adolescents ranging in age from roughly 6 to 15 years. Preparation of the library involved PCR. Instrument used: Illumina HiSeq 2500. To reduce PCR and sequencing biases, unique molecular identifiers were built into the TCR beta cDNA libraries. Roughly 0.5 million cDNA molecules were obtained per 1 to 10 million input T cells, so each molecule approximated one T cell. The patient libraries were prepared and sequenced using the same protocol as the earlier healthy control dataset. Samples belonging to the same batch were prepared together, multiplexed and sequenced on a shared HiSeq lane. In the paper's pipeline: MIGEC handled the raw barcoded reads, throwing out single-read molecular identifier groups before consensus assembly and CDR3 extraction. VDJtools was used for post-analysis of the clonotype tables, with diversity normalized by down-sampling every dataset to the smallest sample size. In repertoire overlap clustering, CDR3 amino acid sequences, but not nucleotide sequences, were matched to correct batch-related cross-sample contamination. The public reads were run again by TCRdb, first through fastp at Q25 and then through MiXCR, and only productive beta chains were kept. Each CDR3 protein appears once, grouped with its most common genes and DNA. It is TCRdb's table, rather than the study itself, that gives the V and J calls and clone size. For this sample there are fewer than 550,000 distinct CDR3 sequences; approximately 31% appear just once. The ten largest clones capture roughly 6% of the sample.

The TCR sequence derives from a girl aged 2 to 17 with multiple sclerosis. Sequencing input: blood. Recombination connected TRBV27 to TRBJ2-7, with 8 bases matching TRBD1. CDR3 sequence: CASAGTGVYEQYF. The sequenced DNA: TGTGCCAGCGCCGGGACAGGAGTCTACGAGCAGTACTTC.